The rows below give T cell receptor beta chains drawn from one sample of a study of shared clonotypes between healthy human individuals. TCRdb's table, derived via immunoSEQ multiplex PCR, lists solely in-frame clones and lacks some. The data hold about 2 million clones, with about 95% observed a single time. Sequences were obtained from naive CD8+ T cells sorted from blood. The receptors derive from a man aged 18 to 35 in good health. The CDR3 runs from the conserved cysteine through the conserved F or W. The order of the fields is clone size, V gene, D gene, J gene, CDR3 DNA, CDR3 protein. A D gene is named only where the DNA matches it firmly. The size of a clone is reported for some rows only, either as once, few or many, or as a class for expanded clones.

size: -
V: TRBV28
D: -
J: TRBJ2-2
DNA: TGTGCCAGCAGTCTCAGGGGCCCCCTCGGGACCGGGGAGCTGTTTTTT
CDR3: CASSLRGPLGTGELFF

size: -
V: TRBV9
D: TRBD2
J: TRBJ2-3
DNA: TGTGCCAGCAGCGTAGTGGCGGGGGGTACAGATACGCAGTATTTT
CDR3: CASSVVAGGTDTQYF

size: -
V: TRBV4-3
D: TRBD2
J: TRBJ2-7
DNA: TGCGCCAGCAGCCAAGATAGAATAGCGGGAGGGACCCCCTACGAGCAGTACTTC
CDR3: CASSQDRIAGGTPYEQYF

size: -
V: TRBV7-9
D: -
J: TRBJ1-3
DNA: TGTGCCAGCATCATACCTGGAAACACCATATATTTT
CDR3: CASIIPGNTIYF

size: -
V: TRBV6-1
D: -
J: TRBJ2-7
DNA: TGTGCCAGCAGTGAAGGGGTAGACAACTCCTACGAGCAGTACTTC
CDR3: CASSEGVDNSYEQYF

size: -
V: TRBV27
D: -
J: TRBJ2-3
DNA: TGTGCCAGCAGTTTAACCAGCCAACCCCACGGAGATACGCAGTATTTT
CDR3: CASSLTSQPHGDTQYF

size: -
V: TRBV5-6
D: -
J: TRBJ1-1
DNA: TGTGCCAGCAGCTTCGAAGGGAACACTGAAGCTTTCTTT
CDR3: CASSFEGNTEAFF

size: -
V: TRBV7-9
D: -
J: TRBJ2-1
DNA: TGTGCCAGCAGCTTAGGGCAGCGAGGGGGAAATGAGCAGTTCTTC
CDR3: CASSLGQRGGNEQFF

size: few
V: TRBV7-9
D: -
J: TRBJ1-3
DNA: TGTGCCAGCAGCTCGCCCTGGGTTGATGGAAACACCATATATTTT
CDR3: CASSSPWVDGNTIYF

size: -
V: TRBV5-6
D: -
J: TRBJ1-1
DNA: TGTGCCAGCAGCTTGGAAGGGCCGAACACTGAAGCTTTCTTT
CDR3: CASSLEGPNTEAFF

size: -
V: TRBV7-9
D: TRBD1
J: TRBJ2-3
DNA: TGTGCCAGCAGCTCGACAGGGATTAAAGCAGATACGCAGTATTTT
CDR3: CASSSTGIKADTQYF

size: once
V: TRBV7-6
D: TRBD1
J: TRBJ1-2
DNA: TGTGCCAGCAGCTTAAACGGCGGGGACAGGGGCGGCTATGGCTACACCTTC
CDR3: CASSLNGGDRGGYGYTF

size: -
V: TRBV21-1
D: -
J: TRBJ2-1
DNA: TGTGCCAGCAATTTCTCGGTCACGTACAATGAGCAGTTCTTC
CDR3: CASNFSVTYNEQFF

size: once
V: TRBV19
D: TRBD1
J: TRBJ1-5
DNA: TGTGCCAGTAGTAGTCGGACAGGGCTGAGCAATCAGCCCCAGCATTTT
CDR3: CASSSRTGLSNQPQHF

size: -
V: TRBV10-3
D: -
J: TRBJ2-5
DNA: TGTGCCATCAGTGAGCCGACGCAGGGATTTGAAGAGACCCAGTACTTC
CDR3: CAISEPTQGFEETQYF

size: -
V: TRBV5-6
D: TRBD2
J: TRBJ2-1
DNA: TGTGCCAGCAGCTTAGCCCTGGGACTAGCGGGATTCTACAATGAGCAGTTCTTC
CDR3: CASSLALGLAGFYNEQFF

size: -
V: TRBV19
D: TRBD2
J: TRBJ2-5
DNA: TGTGCCAGTAGCCCGCTAGCGGGACGGGTAGAGACCCAGTACTTC
CDR3: CASSPLAGRVETQYF